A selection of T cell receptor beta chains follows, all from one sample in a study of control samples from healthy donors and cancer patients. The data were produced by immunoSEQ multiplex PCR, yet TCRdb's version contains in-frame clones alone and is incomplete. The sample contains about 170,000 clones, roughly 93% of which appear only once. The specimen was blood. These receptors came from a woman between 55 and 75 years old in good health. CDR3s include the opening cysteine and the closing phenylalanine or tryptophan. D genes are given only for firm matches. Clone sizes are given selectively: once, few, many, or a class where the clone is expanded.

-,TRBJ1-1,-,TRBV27,CASSWGGADTEAFF,TGTGCCAGCAGCTGGGGGGGGGCCGACACTGAAGCTTTCTTT
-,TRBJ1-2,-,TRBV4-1,CASSQDLAARWSGYTF,TGCGCCAGCAGCCAAGATCTGGCAGCCCGTTGGAGTGGCTACACCTTC
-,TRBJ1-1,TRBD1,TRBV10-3,CAIRLNGQGTEAFF,TGTGCCATCAGGCTGAACGGACAGGGCACTGAAGCTTTCTTT
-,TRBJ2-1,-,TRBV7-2,CASSLGGGYNEQFF,TGTGCCAGCAGCTTAGGGGGCGGATACAATGAGCAGTTCTTC
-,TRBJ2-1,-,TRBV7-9,CASSLGQDNNEQFF,TGTGCCAGCAGCTTAGGACAGGATAACAATGAGCAGTTCTTC
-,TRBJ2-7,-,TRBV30,CAWRTEGGYEQYF,TGTGCCTGGCGGACGGAGGGTGGCTACGAGCAGTACTTC
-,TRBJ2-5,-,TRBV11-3,CASSWDQQETQYF,TGTGCCAGCAGCTGGGACCAACAAGAGACCCAGTACTTC
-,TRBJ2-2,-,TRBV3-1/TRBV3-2,CASSQEGTGELFF,TGTGCCAGCAGCCAAGAGGGGACCGGGGAGCTGTTTTTT
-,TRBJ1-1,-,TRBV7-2,CASSLPGLGAFF,TGTGCCAGCAGCTTACCCGGGTTAGGTGCTTTCTTT
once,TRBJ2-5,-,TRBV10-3,CAISPRGDGETQYF,TGTGCCATCAGTCCTCGAGGGGATGGGGAGACCCAGTACTTC
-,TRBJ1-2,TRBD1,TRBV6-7,CASSYGRTGSYGYTF,TGTGCCAGCAGTTACGGAAGGACAGGGTCCTATGGCTACACCTTC
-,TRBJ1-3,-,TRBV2,CASSGGGLYGNTIYF,TGTGCCAGCAGTGGGGGGGGGCTTTATGGAAACACCATATATTTT
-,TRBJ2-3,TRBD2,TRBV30,CAWSRRGGTDTQYF,TGTGCCTGGAGTAGGCGGGGGGGCACAGATACGCAGTATTTT
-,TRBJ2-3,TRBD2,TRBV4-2,CASSQEFGTSGVLYF,TGTGCCAGCAGCCAAGAATTTGGGACTAGCGGGGTTCTGTATTTT
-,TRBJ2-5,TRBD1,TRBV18,CASSRTGYQETQYF,TGTGCCAGCTCACGGACAGGGTATCAAGAGACCCAGTACTTC
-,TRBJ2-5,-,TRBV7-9,CASSTSSRGPRETQYF,TGTGCCAGCAGCACCTCGTCAAGGGGACCTAGGGAGACCCAGTACTTC
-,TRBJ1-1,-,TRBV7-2,CASSPYLSMNTEAFF,TGTGCCAGCAGCCCGTATCTCTCCATGAACACTGAAGCTTTCTTT
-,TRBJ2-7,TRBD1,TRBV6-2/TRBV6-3,CASSLLFRDRGSNPYEQYF,TGTGCCAGCAGTTTGTTGTTCCGGGACAGGGGTTCCAACCCTTACGAGCAGTACTTC
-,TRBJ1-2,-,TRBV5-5,CASSLKSGYTF,TGTGCCAGCAGCCTTAAAAGTGGCTACACCTTC
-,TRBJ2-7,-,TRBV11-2,CASSLESGAFYEQYF,TGTGCCAGCAGCTTAGAGTCGGGGGCCTTCTACGAGCAGTACTTC
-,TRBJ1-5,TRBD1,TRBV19,CASSPQGGQPQHF,TGTGCCAGTAGTCCCCAGGGGGGACAGCCCCAGCATTTT
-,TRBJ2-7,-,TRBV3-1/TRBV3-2,CASSQGQVGSYEQYF,TGTGCCAGCAGCCAAGGACAGGTAGGCTCCTACGAGCAGTACTTC
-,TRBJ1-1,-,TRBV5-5,CASSPGRTENTEAFF,TGTGCCAGCAGCCCTGGGAGGACAGAGAACACTGAAGCTTTCTTT
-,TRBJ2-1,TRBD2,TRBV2,CASSPTSGGWDEQFF,TGTGCCAGCAGTCCGACTAGCGGGGGCTGGGATGAGCAGTTCTTC
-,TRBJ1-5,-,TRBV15,CATSRDLYSNQPQHF,TGTGCCACCAGCAGAGATCTTTATAGCAATCAGCCCCAGCATTTT
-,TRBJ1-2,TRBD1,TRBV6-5,CASSKTGDRNYGYTF,TGTGCCAGCAGTAAGACAGGGGATAGGAACTATGGCTACACCTTC
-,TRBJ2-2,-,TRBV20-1,CSVSNTGELFF,TGCAGTGTCTCGAACACCGGGGAGCTGTTTTTT
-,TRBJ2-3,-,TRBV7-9,CASSSMWGADTQYF,TGTGCCAGCAGCTCTATGTGGGGGGCAGATACGCAGTATTTT
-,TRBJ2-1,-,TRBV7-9,CASSFLQGYNEQFF,TGTGCCAGCAGCTTCTTACAGGGTTACAATGAGCAGTTCTTC
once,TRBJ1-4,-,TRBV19,CASSPGPYGGQYNEKLFF,TGTGCCAGTAGTCCCGGTCCGTACGGGGGCCAGTATAATGAAAAACTGTTTTTT
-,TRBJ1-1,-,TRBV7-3,CASSTQGVGMNTEAFF,TGTGCCAGCAGCACACAGGGAGTTGGCATGAACACTGAAGCTTTCTTT
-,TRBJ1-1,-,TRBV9,CASSGSGREAFF,TGTGCCAGCAGCGGCTCGGGAAGGGAAGCTTTCTTT
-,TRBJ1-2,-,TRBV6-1,CASSEEDIVSGYTF,TGTGCCAGCAGTGAAGAAGACATAGTCTCTGGCTACACCTTC
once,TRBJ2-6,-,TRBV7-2,CASSSDRPGANVLTF,TGTGCCAGCAGCTCCGACCGTCCTGGGGCCAACGTCCTGACTTTC
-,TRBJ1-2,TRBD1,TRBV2,CASSERGLYGYTF,TGTGCCAGCAGTGAGAGGGGGCTCTATGGCTACACCTTC
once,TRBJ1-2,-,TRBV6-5,CATRLQGNYGYTF,TGTGCCACGAGACTCCAGGGGAACTATGGCTACACCTTC
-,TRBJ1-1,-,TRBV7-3,CASSLTRGMNTEAFF,TGTGCCAGCAGCTTAACGAGGGGGATGAACACTGAAGCTTTCTTT